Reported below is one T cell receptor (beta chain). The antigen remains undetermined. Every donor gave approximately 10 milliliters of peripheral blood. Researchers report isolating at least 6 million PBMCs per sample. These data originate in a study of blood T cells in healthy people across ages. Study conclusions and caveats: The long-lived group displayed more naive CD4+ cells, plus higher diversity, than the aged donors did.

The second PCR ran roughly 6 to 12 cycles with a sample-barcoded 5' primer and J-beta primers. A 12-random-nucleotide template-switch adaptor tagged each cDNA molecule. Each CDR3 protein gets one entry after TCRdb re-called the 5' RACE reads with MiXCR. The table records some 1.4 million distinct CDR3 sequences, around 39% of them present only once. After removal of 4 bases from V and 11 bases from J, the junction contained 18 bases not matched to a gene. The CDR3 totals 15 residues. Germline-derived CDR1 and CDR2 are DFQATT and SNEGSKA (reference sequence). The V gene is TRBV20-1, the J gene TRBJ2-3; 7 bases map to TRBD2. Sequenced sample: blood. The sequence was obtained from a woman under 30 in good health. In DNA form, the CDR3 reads TGCAGTGCTACTGGGATTGCGGGGGATAGTTGGATGCAGTATTTT. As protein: CSATGIAGDSWMQYF.